Listed here are 21 T cell receptor beta chains from one sample, sequenced in a study of shared clonotypes between healthy human individuals. The protocol was immunoSEQ multiplex PCR, while the TCRdb copy is restricted to in-frame clones and leaves out a portion. The repertoire holds a few hundred thousand clones, with approximately 65% as singletons. Sample: memory CD4+ T cells sorted from blood. The sample's subset: CD45RA-negative fraction. Receptors originate from a man younger than 40 in good health.

V and J are TRBV7-8 and TRBJ1-2; D not resolved. The V gene lost 5 bases and the J gene lost 6 bases, with 13 bases spanning the gap. CDR1 is SGHVS and CDR2 is FQNEAQ in the germline V gene. The CDR3 is 13 amino acids. The CDR3 coding sequence is TGTGCCAGCAGCGACAAATCCAGGAATGGCTACACCTTC. Protein: CASSDKSRNGYTF.

The rearrangement links TRBV11-2 to TRBJ2-1; 12 bases agree with TRBD2. This CDR3 contains 18 residues. Germline-derived CDR1 and CDR2 are SGHAT and FQNNGV. J was trimmed by 0 bases and V by 3 bases; bases with no gene match: 6. The CDR3 DNA follows: TGTGCCAGCAGCTTGGATGGACTAGCGGGGTCCTCCTACAATGAGCAGTTCTTC. Amino acids: CASSLDGLAGSSYNEQFF.

The chain uses TRBV6-6 and TRBJ2-2; TRBD1 matches at 9 bases. The CDR3 is 15 amino acids. Germline V gene sequence: CDR1 MNHNY, CDR2 SVGAGI (reference sequence). The ends lost 7 bases at V and 5 bases at J; junction bases unmatched: 8. CDR3 region: CASIRGTGQTGELFF. The CDR3 DNA is TGTGCCAGCATAAGGGGGACAGGGCAGACCGGGGAGCTGTTTTTT.

This clone was seen a handful of times. The rearrangement uses TRBV7-9 and TRBJ2-1; D remains unclear. CDR3 length: 14 amino acids. Germline CDR1 SEHNR, CDR2 FQNEAQ (reference sequence). V lost 3 bases and J lost 6, with 12 bases in between. CDR3 in amino acids: CASSLPNPANEQFF. CDR3 nucleotide sequence: TGTGCCAGCAGCTTGCCGAACCCGGCCAATGAGCAGTTCTTC.

The V call is TRBV25-1, the J call TRBJ2-2; perhaps TRBD2 as D (5 bases). This CDR3 is 15 amino acids long. The V gene lost 2 bases and the J gene lost 5 bases, with 12 bases spanning the gap. Germline-derived CDR1 and CDR2 are MGHDK and SYGVNS. DNA of the CDR3: TGTGCCAGCAGTGAACCCGGACTCGGGACCGGGGAGCTGTTTTTT. It codes for CASSEPGLGTGELFF.

DNA of the CDR3: TGTGCCAGCAGTTACGTTGGGAACAATGAGCAGTTCTTC. It encodes CASSYVGNNEQFF. The V call is TRBV6-6, the J call TRBJ2-1; D is ambiguous. V lost 2 bases and J 5 bases, leaving 7 bases between the germline ends. Germline V lookup: CDR1 MNHNY, CDR2 SVGAGI (reference sequence). CDR3 length equals 13 residues.

This clone was observed once. The chain carries TRBV2 and TRBJ2-7; no definite D call. From germline, CDR1 is SNHLY and CDR2 FYNNEI. CDR3 length: 14 amino acids. Trimming took off 3 bases at V and 5 bases at J, with 14 bases between the two ends. The CDR3 here is CASSELRASNEQYF. As DNA, the CDR3 is TGTGCCAGCAGTGAGCTAAGGGCGTCCAACGAGCAGTACTTC. Together with reference TRBV2 and TRBJ2-7, the CDR3 gives the full variable domain: EPEVTQTPSHQVTQMGQEVILRCVPISNHLYFYWYRQILGQKVEFLVSFYNNEISEKSEIFDDQFSVERPDGSNFTLKIRSTKLEDSAMYFCASSELRASNEQYFGPGTRLTVT.

The J gene is TRBJ1-1, the V gene TRBV6-6; tentative D call: TRBD1 (5 bases). Germline V lookup: CDR1 MNHNY, CDR2 SVGAGI (reference sequence). CDR3 length: 15 amino acids. The V end was cut by 6 bases, the J end by 1 base, with 15 bases between. The DNA of the CDR3 is TGTGCCAGCAGACATTGGGTCGGGGGGAACACTGAAGCTTTCTTT. This encodes CASRHWVGGNTEAFF.

The CDR3 nucleotides are TGTGCCAGCTCACCACGACTGTCGGACATAGCCGTCAATGAGCAGTTCTTC. It codes for CASSPRLSDIAVNEQFF. This chain connects TRBV18 to TRBJ2-1; the D gene is possibly TRBD1 (5 bases). This CDR3 spans 17 amino acids. V lost 1 base and J lost 6, with 19 bases in between. Germline V lookup: CDR1 KGHSH, CDR2 LQKENI.

The chain recombines TRBV10-3 with TRBJ1-5; D unclear. The germline gives CDR1 ENHRY, CDR2 SYGVKD. The CDR3 covers 16 residues. V shed 0 bases and J shed 0 bases, with 9 bases lying between them. The CDR3 DNA reads as TGTGCCATCAGTGAGTCGGGTCGCGGTAGCAATCAGCCCCAGCATTTT. This codes for CAISESGRGSNQPQHF.

For the CDR3, the DNA is TGTGCCAGCAGAGAACAGGGGAACACTGAAGCTTTCTTT. Residues: CASREQGNTEAFF. The rearrangement uses TRBV2 and TRBJ1-1; D might be TRBD1 (6 bases). CDR3 length: 13 amino acids. The V and J ends lost 6 bases and 1 base respectively, with 9 bases between them. The germline gives CDR1 SNHLY, CDR2 FYNNEI.

CDR3 nucleotide sequence: TGTGCCAGTAGATCAACCCGAGGGCCCCAGCATTTT. This codes for CASRSTRGPQHF. The rearrangement joins TRBV19 to TRBJ1-5; no reliable D call. CDR3 length: 12 residues. Trimming left V 6 bases short and J 9 bases short, with 12 bases between. Per the germline V gene, CDR1 is LNHDA and CDR2 is SQIVND (reference sequence).

This clone was recorded once. This rearrangement joins TRBV7-2 to TRBJ2-1, with 9 bases that match TRBD2. The junction had 5 bases not matched to a gene; V was cut back by 6 bases and J by 2 bases. The length of the CDR3 is 15 residues. Germline assignment: CDR1 SGHTA and CDR2 FQGNSA. In nucleotides, the CDR3 is TGTGCCAGCAGTTCAAGCGGGAGGCCCTACAATGAGCAGTTCTTC. Amino acids: CASSSSGRPYNEQFF.

V gene TRBV5-1 combines with J gene TRBJ2-3, with 9 bases fitting TRBD2. The V and J ends lost 2 bases and 4 bases, in that order; junction bases with no gene match: 8. CDR1 is SGHRS and CDR2 is YFSETQ in the germline V gene. CDR3 length: 16 residues. The CDR3 sequence is CASSLNSGSRADTQYF. CDR3 nucleotide sequence: TGCGCCAGCAGCTTAAATAGCGGGAGTAGGGCAGATACGCAGTATTTT. The whole variable domain, filled in from reference TRBV5-1 and TRBJ2-3, reads KAGVTQTPRYLIKTRGQQVTLSCSPISGHRSVSWYQQTPGQGLQFLFEYFSETQRNKGNFPGRFSGRQFSNSRSEMNVSTLELGDSALYLCASSLNSGSRADTQYFGPGTRLTVL.

V and J are TRBV30 and TRBJ1-2; a possible D gene is TRBD1 (5 bases). CDR1 and CDR2 from the germline V gene are GTSNPN and SVGIG (reference sequence). The V end was cut by 1 base, the J end by 4 bases, with 13 bases between. CDR3 length: 14 amino acids. The CDR3: CAWSAVGPGYGYTF. The DNA of the CDR3 is TGTGCCTGGAGTGCAGTGGGGCCCGGCTATGGCTACACCTTC.

This clone was counted a few times. V and J are TRBV27 and TRBJ1-1; possibly TRBD1 for D (5 bases). There are 13 residues in the CDR3. In germline, CDR1 is MNHEY, CDR2 SMNVEV (reference sequence). Trimming took 3 bases from V and 6 from J, leaving 11 bases between them. As DNA, the CDR3 is TGTGCCAGCAGTTTCTCGGGGGGATCTGAAGCTTTCTTT. It codes for CASSFSGGSEAFF.

The rearrangement uses TRBV7-9 and TRBJ1-1; D is possibly TRBD1 (6 bases). The CDR3 is 12 amino acids. Trimming cost V 6 bases and J 5 bases, with 10 bases left between them. Germline V gene data show CDR1 as SEHNR and CDR2 as FQNEAQ (reference sequence). This CDR3 reads CASSVGATEAFF. The CDR3 DNA reads as TGTGCCAGCAGTGTGGGGGCGACTGAAGCTTTCTTT.

The gene calls are TRBV29-1 and TRBJ2-2, with D uncertain. The length of the CDR3 is 13 residues. With 4 bases removed from V and 7 bases from J, the gap between germline ends came to 13 bases. The germline V gene has CDR1 SQVTM and CDR2 ANQGSEA. CDR3 in DNA: TGCAGCGTTGGGTCCCCACTAATCGGGGAGCTGTTTTTT. It specifies CSVGSPLIGELFF.

The chain is built from TRBV4-3 and TRBJ2-3; maybe TRBD2 (6 bases). The CDR3 totals 16 residues. From germline, CDR1 is LGHNA and CDR2 YSLEER. V was pared by 0 bases and J by 2 bases, with 12 bases between. The CDR3 region is CASSQDGGDNTDTQYF. The CDR3, as DNA: TGCGCCAGCAGCCAAGATGGAGGGGATAACACAGATACGCAGTATTTT.

A few counts support this clone. Within the sample, other DNA sequences also encode this same CDR3. The chain links TRBV18 to TRBJ2-7, with no clear D. Germline V CDR1 and CDR2: KGHSH, LQKENI. The CDR3 is 13 residues long. V was trimmed by 3 bases and J by 3 bases, leaving 9 bases between them. This chain's CDR3 is CASSPAADYEQYF. In DNA form, the CDR3 reads TGTGCCAGCTCACCCGCCGCGGACTACGAGCAGTACTTC. Full variable domain (rest looked up from reference TRBV18 and TRBJ2-7): NAGVMQNPRHLVRRRGQEARLRCSPMKGHSHVYWYRQLPEEGLKFMVYLQKENIIDESGMPKERFSAEFPKEGPSILRIQQVVRGDSAAYFCASSPAADYEQYFGPGTRLTVT.

The chain employs TRBV5-1 and TRBJ2-1; 10 nucleotides match TRBD2. This CDR3 has 16 amino acids. V was clipped by 4 bases and J by 3 bases; unmatched bases: 7. The germline V gene has CDR1 SGHRS and CDR2 YFSETQ. The CDR3 DNA reads as TGCGCCAGCAGCCTACTAGCGGGGATAGACTACAATGAGCAGTTCTTC. It encodes CASSLLAGIDYNEQFF.